This TCR beta chain was recorded in a study of blood T cell repertoires in COVID-19 (dated by TCRdb to the early 2020s). Study-level background: Samples covering the acute and convalescent phases of COVID-19 were provided by collaborators in the United States, Italy and Spain. The samples were drawn from the first 160 participants of the ongoing ImmuneRACE study and from 1,200 or so subjects provided by 6 global collaborators. Where available, HLA class I and class II types were obtained from metadata supplied by the sample provider rather than from assay-based typing. Subjects who had been exposed to COVID-19, were actively infected with it, or had recovered from it provided the deeply sampled blood TCRbeta repertoires that made up the dataset. Nearly every sample came with metadata listing a de-identified subject ID, COVID-19 status, age in years and sex. The material from the prospective study consisted of cDNA or gDNA derived from T cells, B-cell-depleted T cells, or PBMCs. The repertoires were released in a freely available public database meant as a resource for research on the immune response to SARS-CoV-2. Summary of the overall study and its limitations: How much clinical and demographic metadata was included differed by source and by participant, and the metadata was provided uncurated.

Notes on this clone: The antigen it recognizes is unknown. Per-nucleotide qualities are absent, and no much larger clonotype sits a single base away.

TCRbeta CDR3 regions were amplified from genomic DNA by means of the immunoSEQ Assay, a bias-controlled multiplex PCR. Per the authors' processing: The number of nucleated cells in each sample was estimated by amplification of reference gene primers within the assay. To quantify the absolute abundance of each unique TCRbeta CDR3 rearrangement, sequence reads were collapsed and filtered. For each sample, productive Simpson clonality was calculated by taking the square root of Simpson's diversity index across productive rearrangements. Not all clones reach the TCRdb copy of this immuneACCESS table, which keeps in-frame sequences only. Checked studies attribute under half of the gap to unresolved V genes and leave the rest unexplained. That table furnishes V, J and clone size, whereas the DNA furnished D and trimming. This sample comprises about 200,000 clones, 86% of them detected only once. Around 6% of the sample belongs to the ten largest clones.

Participants in the prospective study were enrolled through a virtual design, were aged roughly 18 to 95 years, and lived in approximately 24 United States geographic areas. Cohort assignment in the prospective study relied on participant-reported clinical history from a screening survey and a study questionnaire. In the prospective study, mobile phlebotomists collected whole blood, serum and a nasopharyngeal or oropharyngeal swab from each participant. Additional blood draws and questionnaires over an approximately 2-month period could optionally be provided by prospective study participants. Before DNA extraction, prospective study blood samples were shipped either frozen or at room temperature. V is cut by 8 bases and J by 4 bases, and the space between the germline ends is 18 bases. The cysteine opens and the phenylalanine closes a CDR3 of 15 amino acids. This entry keeps only the CDR3 DNA: 45 bases, framed from base 1. As encoded in the germline V gene, CDR1 is SNHLY while CDR2 is FYNNEI.

The sequence joins TRBV2 to TRBJ2-4; 6 matching bases give a weak D call of TRBD2. Sequencing was done on a sample of PBMCs or T cells enriched from blood (not recorded which). The clonotype comes from a man between 40 and 49 years old with acute COVID-19. The base sequence is TGTGCCAGCGGGGACGGGAGTGTGGGGAAAAACATTCAGTACTTC. It translates as CASGDGSVGKNIQYF.